Included here is one TCR beta chain sequence, with context. Its antigen remains unidentified. As for the donors, each was a healthy bone marrow donor. The data were obtained in a study of cytomegalovirus exposure and HLA in healthy donors. General study results and limits: Later genetic work tied a missense DCLRE1C variant to beta-chain V and J trimming.

The germline gives CDR1 SGHNT, CDR2 YYREEE (reference sequence). V lost 2 bases to trimming and J lost 1 base, with 9 bases between them. The CDR3 has 14 residues. The PCR ran on 60 Vbeta and 13 Jbeta primers. Here immunoSEQ multiplex PCR was the method, and the copy in TCRdb shows in-frame clones only, minus some. The table shows nearly 300,000 clones, with 86% occurring only once. The V call is TRBV5-4, the J call TRBJ1-2; no firm D call. Sequenced: PBMCs. The clonotype originates from a man aged 40-49 years in good health and CMV-seropositive. The CDR3: CASSFSGINYGYTF. CDR3 sequence (DNA): TGTGCCAGCAGCTTCTCGGGGATTAACTATGGCTACACCTTC.